The present T cell receptor (beta chain) was sequenced within a study of Graves' ophthalmopathy and Graves' hyperthyroidism. Amplified material comprised TCR beta CDR3 regions derived from RNA transcripts. An initial RT-PCR round employing HTBI primers preceded a second-round multiplex PCR. One entry per CDR3 protein results from TCRdb running MiXCR on the multiplex PCR reads. The repertoire includes a few hundred thousand distinct CDR3 sequences, 15% to 20% of them detected once, and roughly 2.3% sits in the top ten. Germline V gene sequence: CDR1 MNHEY, CDR2 SMNVEV (reference sequence). Trimming stripped 5 bases from V and 3 bases from J, with 13 bases between. CDR3 length: 14 amino acids. Hyperthyroidism qualified as stable when ophthalmopathy did not develop within 18 months of follow-up. At least ten counts were recorded for this clonotype. As yet, its antigen is unknown. Points from the study as a whole: A model of 13 signatures distinguished ophthalmopathy from stable hyperthyroidism at roughly 86% sensitivity and roughly 80% specificity. Blood also carried most expanded thyroid clonotypes exceeding 0.001 frequency.

The material sequenced was peripheral blood. This chain uses TRBV27 with TRBJ2-5; the D is unclear. The sequence came from an adult woman with stable Graves' hyperthyroidism. The DNA of the CDR3 is TGTGCCAGCAGTAGGAGTCATAGGAAAGAGACCCAGTACTTC. Translated: CASSRSHRKETQYF.